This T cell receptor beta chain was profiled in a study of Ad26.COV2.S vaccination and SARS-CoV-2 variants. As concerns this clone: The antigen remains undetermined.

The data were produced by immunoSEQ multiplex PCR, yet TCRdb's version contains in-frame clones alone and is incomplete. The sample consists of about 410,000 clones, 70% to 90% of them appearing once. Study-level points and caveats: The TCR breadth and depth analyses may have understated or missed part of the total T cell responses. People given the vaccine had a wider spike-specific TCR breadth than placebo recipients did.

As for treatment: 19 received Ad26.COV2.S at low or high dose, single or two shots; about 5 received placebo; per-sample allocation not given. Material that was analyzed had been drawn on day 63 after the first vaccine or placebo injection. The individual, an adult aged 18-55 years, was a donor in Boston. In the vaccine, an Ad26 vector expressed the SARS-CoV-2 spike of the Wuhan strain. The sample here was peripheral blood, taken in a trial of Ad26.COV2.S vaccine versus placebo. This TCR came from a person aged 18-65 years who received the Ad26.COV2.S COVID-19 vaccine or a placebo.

The CDR3 protein is CASSSYMGRGDPETQYF. CDR3 DNA: TGTGCCAGCAGCTCTTATATGGGTCGGGGGGATCCAGAGACCCAGTACTTC. The chain employs TRBV7-9 and TRBJ2-5; 7 nucleotides align to TRBD2. This CDR3 spans 17 amino acids. CDR1 is SEHNR, CDR2 FQNEAQ, per germline (reference sequence). V dropped 4 bases and J dropped 4; count of bases not matched to a gene: 15.